The T cell receptor (beta chain) under discussion was sequenced for a study of T cells in Graves' hyperthyroidism and ophthalmopathy. This CDR3 region has 16 residues. Germline V gives CDR1 SGDLS, CDR2 YYNGEE. Deletions cut 4 bases from V and 3 bases from J, with 16 bases between. Template material for amplifying TCR beta CDR3 regions consisted of RNA transcripts. The study used the HTBI primer set for a first-round RT-PCR of the TCR CDR3. From the multiplex PCR reads, TCRdb called clonotypes with MiXCR, one entry per CDR3 protein. The repertoire includes nearly 600,000 distinct CDR3 sequences, 14% of them detected once, and 4.5% to 6% sits in the top ten. The hyperthyroidism was newly diagnosed and had lasted under 2 months; the patients were aged 18 to 65. This clonotype was recorded many times.

This chain joins TRBV9 and TRBJ1-4; no firm D call. The clonotype originates from a woman in her twenties or thirties with Graves' hyperthyroidism that later progressed to Graves' ophthalmopathy. Specimen: blood. CDR3 nucleotide sequence: TGTGCCAGCAGCCCAGGCCGCCTTCAAGCTAATGAAAAACTGTTTTTT. It translates to CASSPGRLQANEKLFF.